These 9 T cell receptor beta chains originate from one sample sequenced in a study of cytomegalovirus exposure and HLA in healthy donors. PCR employed 60 Vbeta and 13 Jbeta primers. TCRdb keeps only in-frame clones here, not all; method: immunoSEQ multiplex PCR. The repertoire holds approximately 190,000 clones, with around 86% as singletons. The specimen was PBMCs. These receptors were collected from a man in his forties in good health and CMV-seropositive.

The rearrangement joins TRBV30 to TRBJ1-1; D is ambiguous. V shed 2 bases and J shed 7 bases, with 8 bases lying between them. Germline loops: CDR1 GTSNPN, CDR2 SVGIG (reference sequence). The CDR3 is 11 amino acids. CDR3 sequence: CAWSTSGEAFF. The CDR3 nucleotides read TGTGCCTGGAGTACGTCGGGTGAAGCTTTCTTT. The full variable domain, in which reference TRBV30 and TRBJ1-1 provide the parts outside the CDR3, is SQTIHQWPATLVQPVGSPLSLECTVEGTSNPNLYWYRQAAGRGLQLLFYSVGIGQISSEVPQNLSASRPQDRQFILSSKKLLLSDSGFYLCAWSTSGEAFFGQGTRLTVV.

V usage is TRBV13 and J usage is TRBJ2-1, with D possibly being TRBD2 (5 bases). In germline, CDR1 is PRHDT, CDR2 FYEKMQ (reference sequence). V lost 0 bases and J 6 bases, leaving 9 bases between the germline ends. The CDR3 is 14 amino acids. In DNA, the CDR3 is TGTGCCAGCAGCTTAGGGCTAGCCCTCAATGAGCAGTTCTTC. Its protein product is CASSLGLALNEQFF.

The rearrangement joins TRBV4-1 to TRBJ2-1; D is perhaps TRBD2 (6 bases). The germline V gene has CDR1 MGHRA and CDR2 YSYEKL. The V gene lost 1 base and the J gene lost 0 bases, with 13 bases spanning the gap. The CDR3 is 17 residues long. For the CDR3, the DNA is TGCGCCAGCAGCCAAGGGAGGGGTGTCATCTCCTACAATGAGCAGTTCTTC. The encoded protein is CASSQGRGVISYNEQFF.

The V and J genes are TRBV9 and TRBJ1-1, with D unresolved. The CDR3 length is 15 residues. With 0 bases removed from V and 2 bases from J, the gap between germline ends came to 11 bases. The V gene's germline CDR1 is SGDLS and CDR2 YYNGEE. In nucleotides, the CDR3 is TGTGCCAGCAGCGTAGGAGGCAGATTAAACACTGAAGCTTTCTTT. Its protein product is CASSVGGRLNTEAFF.

This clone was detected only a few times. The chain recombines TRBV15 with TRBJ1-2, with 7 bases identical to TRBD1. Looked up from germline, CDR1 is LNHNV and CDR2 is YYDKDF (reference sequence). V shed 2 bases and J 11 bases; nucleotides not matched to a gene: 11. This CDR3 is 14 amino acids long. The CDR3 region is CATSRPNNPRGYTF. CDR3 coding DNA: TGTGCCACCAGCAGACCTAATAATCCCAGGGGGTACACCTTC. Filled out from reference TRBV15 and TRBJ1-2, the complete variable domain reads DAMVIQNPRYQVTQFGKPVTLSCSQTLNHNVMYWYQQKSSQAPKLLFHYYDKDFNNEADTPDNFQSRRPNTSFCFLDIRSPGLGDTAMYLCATSRPNNPRGYTFGSGTRLTVV.

A note on this clone: The sample has other DNA sequences that encode this CDR3 too. This rearrangement joins TRBV11-2 to TRBJ1-1; a possible D gene is TRBD1 (5 bases). Germline V gives CDR1 SGHAT, CDR2 FQNNGV. The CDR3 is 13 residues long. The germline V and J ends were trimmed by 1 base and 6 bases, with 9 bases remaining between them. The DNA of the CDR3 is TGTGCCAGCAGCTTAGGCGGGGGGTCTGAAGCTTTCTTT. Its translation: CASSLGGGSEAFF.

This clone has only one observation. The chain recombines TRBV11-2 with TRBJ1-6; D is undetermined. The CDR3 extends over 15 amino acids. The V end was cut by 0 bases, the J end by 8 bases, with 11 bases between. Germline CDR1 and CDR2: SGHAT and FQNNGV. CDR3 loop: CASSLDFRVYSPLHF. The CDR3 DNA follows: TGTGCCAGCAGCTTAGATTTTCGGGTCTATTCACCCCTCCACTTT.

This chain joins TRBV5-4 and TRBJ2-7; 7 positions match TRBD1. CDR3 length equals 15 residues. Germline assignment: CDR1 SGHNT and CDR2 YYREEE (reference sequence). With V trimmed by 4 bases and J by 4 bases, 11 bases remained unmatched. The chain's CDR3 is CASSPATGVKYEQYF. The CDR3 nucleotides are TGTGCCAGCAGCCCAGCAACAGGGGTGAAGTACGAGCAGTACTTC.

The chain recombines TRBV5-4 with TRBJ2-1; a possible D gene is TRBD1 (6 bases). Trimming removed 4 bases from V and 3 bases from J, with 23 bases in between. Germline V gene data show CDR1 as SGHNT and CDR2 as YYREEE (reference sequence). CDR3 size: 18 residues. The CDR3 sequence is CASSGGWGQGIDYNEQFF. The CDR3 bases are TGTGCCAGCAGCGGGGGCTGGGGGCAGGGGATAGACTACAATGAGCAGTTCTTC.